Sequencing of this TCR beta chain was carried out in a study of CD8 T cells in Susac syndrome. Looking at the study overall: Sequenced Susac syndrome patients included 5 or 6 with active disease and eight who were in remission.

Random hexamers were used to reverse transcribe an amount of about 0.45 to 1 ug RNA. TCRdb independently ran MiXCR on the immunoSEQ multiplex PCR reads; one entry per CDR3 protein. Among 100,000 to 150,000 distinct CDR3 sequences listed, over 85% were seen once. This TCR was sampled from a human donor with Susac syndrome. Input material: CD8+ T cells from PBMCs.

CDR3 in amino acids: CASSLGTTVYEQYF. The DNA for the CDR3 is TGTGCCAGCAGTCTCGGGACAACCGTATACGAGCAGTACTTC. The V call is TRBV12-3 or TRBV12-4, the J call TRBJ2-7, with D maybe TRBD1 (6 bases). V was shortened by 5 bases and J by 4 bases, with 15 bases between the two germline ends. CDR3 length equals 14 residues.